Shown below are 13 T cell receptor beta chains from a single sample sequenced in a study of cytomegalovirus exposure and HLA in healthy donors. Sequencing used immunoSEQ multiplex PCR; TCRdb keeps in-frame clones, though not all of them. The sample has 200,000 to 250,000 clones; over 80% are singletons. The sequencing input was PBMCs. The source of these receptors is a woman between 25 and 40 years old in good health and CMV-seropositive.

V gene TRBV5-8 combines with J gene TRBJ1-2; 7 bases map to TRBD1. Trimming cost V 4 bases and J 4 bases; bases outside gene matches: 4. In germline, CDR1 is SGHTS, CDR2 YDEGEE. The CDR3 has 13 amino acids. CDR3 sequence: CASSPGTAYGYTF. As DNA, the CDR3 is TGTGCCAGCAGCCCCGGGACAGCCTATGGCTACACCTTC.

V gene TRBV29-1 combines with J gene TRBJ2-2; D possibly corresponds to TRBD1 (5 bases). V lost 7 bases to trimming and J lost 4 bases, with 10 bases between them. There are 12 residues in the CDR3. Per the germline V gene, CDR1 is SQVTM and CDR2 is ANQGSEA. DNA of the CDR3: TGCAGCGCTAGACAGTTCACCGGGGAGCTGTTTTTT. It codes for CSARQFTGELFF.

The count of this clone is one. V and J are TRBV7-2 and TRBJ1-5; D unresolved. The CDR3 has 14 residues. Germline CDR1 SGHTA, CDR2 FQGNSA. The V end lost 5 bases, the J end lost 4 bases, and 12 bases lay between the germline ends. As DNA, the CDR3 is TGTGCCAGCAGCCAGCGTCGGGGTAATCAGCCCCAGCATTTT. It codes for CASSQRRGNQPQHF.

The chain couples TRBV5-4 to TRBJ2-1; D call uncertain. V was pared by 2 bases and J by 8 bases, with 20 bases between. Germline values: CDR1 SGHNT, CDR2 YYREEE (reference sequence). CDR3 length: 16 amino acids. CDR3 coding DNA: TGTGCCAGCAGCTTCTATTCCGGAAGACGAATGGATGAGCAGTTCTTC. Protein product: CASSFYSGRRMDEQFF.

V and J are TRBV14 and TRBJ1-2, with no clear D. This CDR3 region has 13 residues. Per the germline V gene, CDR1 is SGHDN and CDR2 is FVKESK. The ends were cut back, 1 base at V and 4 bases at J, with 7 bases in the middle. This CDR3 is CASSQGTTYGYTF. CDR3 DNA sequence: TGTGCCAGCAGCCAAGGCACCACCTATGGCTACACCTTC. Complete variable domain (other parts from reference TRBV14 and TRBJ1-2): EAGVTQFPSHSVIEKGQTVTLRCDPISGHDNLYWYRRVMGKEIKFLLHFVKESKQDESGMPNNRFLAERTGGTYSTLKVQPAELEDSGVYFCASSQGTTYGYTFGSGTRLTVV.

This clone was seen only a few times. The chain is built from TRBV6-5 and TRBJ1-2, with a tentative D call TRBD1 (6 bases). CDR3 size: 13 residues. V was clipped by 4 bases and J by 8 bases, with 14 bases between them. CDR1 is MNHEY and CDR2 is SVGAGI in the germline V gene. The CDR3: CASSFPGQGGYTF. The CDR3 region has the DNA TGTGCCAGCAGTTTCCCGGGACAAGGGGGCTACACCTTC.

V gene TRBV7-9 combines with J gene TRBJ1-2; D remains unclear. Germline V CDR1 and CDR2: SEHNR, FQNEAQ (reference sequence). V shed 5 bases and J shed 4 bases, with 14 bases lying between them. The CDR3 has 14 amino acids. CDR3 sequence: CASSPPSDGYGYTF. CDR3 coding DNA: TGTGCCAGCAGCCCCCCCTCGGACGGCTATGGCTACACCTTC.

CDR3 DNA sequence: TGTGCCAGCACAGAGGGCAATGAGCAGTTCTTC. Protein sequence: CASTEGNEQFF. This chain uses TRBV6-5 with TRBJ2-1; the D gene is possibly TRBD2 (5 bases). From germline, CDR1 is MNHEY and CDR2 SVGAGI. The CDR3 extends over 11 amino acids. The V and J ends lost 7 bases and 6 bases respectively, with 7 bases between them.

This clone is a singleton in its sample. This sequence joins TRBV6-5 and TRBJ1-1, with D perhaps matching TRBD1 (6 bases). CDR1 and CDR2 (germline): MNHEY, SVGAGI. V dropped 3 bases and J dropped 1 base, with 15 bases sitting between them. The CDR3 is 16 residues long. This chain's CDR3 is CASSYDTGLRNTEAFF. Here the CDR3 DNA reads TGTGCCAGCAGTTATGACACAGGGCTCCGGAACACTGAAGCTTTCTTT.

This sequence joins TRBV5-4 and TRBJ2-1; 11 positions match TRBD2. V shed 0 bases and J 4 bases; nucleotides not matched to a gene: 3. The CDR3 has 16 amino acids. Germline V gene sequence: CDR1 SGHNT, CDR2 YYREEE (reference sequence). The CDR3 region has the DNA TGTGCCAGCAGCTTGGGGGGACTAGCGGAATACAATGAGCAGTTCTTC. It encodes CASSLGGLAEYNEQFF.

The chain couples TRBV2 to TRBJ1-3, with a possible D match to TRBD1 (5 bases). The CDR3 totals 12 residues. CDR1 is SNHLY and CDR2 is FYNNEI in the germline V gene. The CDR3 loop is CGTRGDGNTIYF. Here the CDR3 DNA reads TGTGGAACACGGGGGGACGGAAACACCATATATTTT.

This clone showed up just once. This chain connects TRBV6-5 to TRBJ1-2; D not resolved. V lost 5 bases to trimming and J lost 2 bases, with 12 bases between them. The CDR3 contains 14 residues. CDR1 is MNHEY, CDR2 SVGAGI, per germline. CDR3 in amino acids: CASSAPGRNYGYTF. CDR3 in DNA: TGTGCCAGCAGTGCCCCTGGACGGAACTATGGCTACACCTTC.

V gene TRBV5-1 combines with J gene TRBJ2-7; TRBD2 might be the D (6 bases). Trimming pared 4 bases from V and 2 bases from J, leaving 19 bases between. CDR3 length: 16 residues. Germline V gene sequence: CDR1 SGHRS, CDR2 YFSETQ. CDR3 sequence (DNA): TGCGCCAGCAGCACTAGGTTGGGGACTCAAGCCTACGAGCAGTACTTC. Its translation is CASSTRLGTQAYEQYF.